The 25 T cell receptor beta chains presented below share a single source sample, sequenced in a study of CD8+ T cells in alopecia areata. After pooling, cutaneous lymph node cells were sorted with CD4, CD8alpha, NKG2D, NKG2ACE and other markers. Extraction and reverse transcription of RNA yielded cDNA as the sequencing template. Some clones are missing from TCRdb's copy, which holds only in-frame ones; the method was immunoSEQ multiplex PCR. This sample has around 300,000 clones, each found more than once. The source material was CD4+ T cells sorted from a lymph node. The origin of the receptors is a C3H/HeJ mouse with alopecia areata. This strain's MHC haplotype is H2-k.

In this sample, this clone turned up a few times. The gene names given are mouse names. The read ends 4 residues shy of where the CDR3 ends; the end is completed using the germline J gene. V usage is TRBV13-1 and J usage is TRBJ2-3; 9 nucleotides align to TRBD1. J gave up 1 base and V 6 bases, and 3 bases lay outside the gene matches. Germline V gene data show CDR1 as NSHNY and CDR2 as SYGAGN. This CDR3 contains 14 residues. The covered CDR3 bases are TGTGCCAGCAAAAACAGGGGGCGTGCAGAA. It codes for CASKNRGRAE. The complete CDR3 reads CASKNRGRAETLYF.

The table lists this clone with a few counts. These gene names are mouse names. The read terminates 3 residues ahead of where the CDR3 ends, so the germline J gene completes it. The chain uses TRBV13-2 and TRBJ1-6, with D perhaps matching TRBD1 (6 bases). TRBJ1-6 is placed among ORFs of uncertain function. CDR3 length equals 15 residues. The germline V and J ends were trimmed by 3 bases and 5 bases, with 12 bases remaining between them. Germline V gene data show CDR1 as NNHNN and CDR2 as SYGAGS (reference sequence). The sequenced CDR3 bases are TGTGCCAGCGGTGCTCCGGGACAAAATAATTCGCCC. Encoded protein: CASGAPGQNNSP. The whole CDR3 region reads CASGAPGQNNSPLYF.

This clone has just a few counts. Each gene name is a mouse one. The read ends 4 residues early relative to the CDR3; the germline J gene fills the gap. The chain recombines TRBV1 with TRBJ2-7; unclear D gene. This CDR3 contains 13 residues. V was cut by 0 bases and J by 3 bases, with 6 bases left in between. The germline gives CDR1 NSQYPW, CDR2 LRSPGD (reference sequence). The part of the CDR3 DNA that was read is TGCACCTGCAGTGCAGATACAAACTAT. It translates to CTCSADTNY. The entire CDR3 reads CTCSADTNYEQYF.

For this clone: The gene names given are mouse names. The read halts 4 residues ahead of the CDR3 end, with the missing end drawn from the germline J gene. The rearrangement links TRBV13-1 to TRBJ2-2; 9 bases match TRBD1. J was trimmed by 1 base and V by 3 bases; bases with no gene match: 4. The CDR3 totals 16 residues. The germline CDR1 and CDR2 sequences are NSHNY and SYGAGN. CDR3: CASSGTGDRNTGQLYF. The CDR3 bases that were read are TGTGCCAGCAGTGGGACAGGGGATCGAAACACCGGG.

This clone was observed a few times. Mouse gene names and germline throughout. CDR3 sequence reads: CASSDAQLNTGQLYF. The DNA read from the CDR3 is TGTGCCAGCAGTGATGCCCAGTTAAACACCGGG. The chain uses TRBV13-3 and TRBJ2-2; D unclear. The read is 4 residues too short to cover the CDR3 end, so that end is filled in from the germline J gene. Germline V gene lookup returns CDR1 NNHDY and CDR2 SYVADS. The V end lost 0 bases, the J end lost 1 base, and 7 bases lay between the germline ends. CDR3 length: 15 residues.

This clone was seen a few times. Each gene name is a mouse one. Read coverage stops 4 residues before the CDR3 terminus; the germline J gene supplies the remainder. Other nucleotide sequences in the sample specify the same CDR3. V gene TRBV19 combines with J gene TRBJ2-5; TRBD1 might be the D (5 bases). V was pared by 5 bases and J by 0 bases, with 7 bases between. Germline V gene lookup returns CDR1 FNHDT and CDR2 SITEND (reference sequence). This CDR3 contains 13 residues. CDR3 bases read: TGTGCCAGCAGCGGACAAAACCAAGAC. Protein: CASSGQNQD. The CDR3 in its entirety is CASSGQNQDTQYF.

A remark on this clone: The listed genes are named as in mouse. Sequencing ends 4 residues short of the CDR3 end; the germline J gene provides the rest. The genes are TRBV31 and TRBJ2-2; maybe TRBD1 (6 bases). V was trimmed by 8 bases and J by 1 base, leaving 8 bases between them. Germline values: CDR1 GKSSPN, CDR2 SITVG. The CDR3 is made up of 12 amino acids. CDR3: CALRGNTGQLYF. Partial CDR3 DNA: TGTGCCCTCAGGGGAAACACCGGG. Variable domain in full (rest from reference TRBV31 and TRBJ2-2): AQTIHQWPVAEIKAVGSPLSLGCTIKGKSSPNLYWYWQATGGTLQQLFYSITVGQVESVVQLNLSASRPKDDQFILSTEKLLLSHSGFYLCALRGNTGQLYFGEGSKLTVL.

In its sample, this clone was seen a few times. The gene names here belong to mouse. The read ends 4 residues before the CDR3 terminus; that terminus is restored from the germline J gene. The chain recombines TRBV19 with TRBJ2-5, with 9 bases that match TRBD1. V shed 7 bases, J shed 2 bases, and the junction held 5 bases outside the gene matches. In germline, CDR1 is FNHDT, CDR2 SITEND (reference sequence). The CDR3 contains 14 residues. The part of the CDR3 DNA that was read is TGTGCCAGCGAAACAGGGGGCGGCCAAGAC. Protein sequence: CASETGGGQD. The CDR3 in full is CASETGGGQDTQYF.

To note about this clone: Gene names denote mouse genes. The CDR3 here is CASSQLAGQYNSPLYF. The DNA read from the CDR3 is TGTGCCAGCAGCCAATTGGCGGGACAATATAATTCGCCC. The gene calls are TRBV5 and TRBJ1-6; D perhaps matches TRBD1 (6 bases). Sequencing ends 3 residues short of the CDR3 end; the germline J gene provides the rest. TRBJ1-6 is recorded as an ORF, its role being uncertain. V lost 2 bases and J 4 bases, leaving 12 bases between the germline ends. Germline V gene sequence: CDR1 LGHNA, CDR2 YNLKQL (reference sequence). This CDR3 is built from 16 residues.

This clone was counted only a few times. Genes and germline are mouse. The CDR3 is cut off 4 residues early in the read; its end comes from the germline J gene. Other DNA sequences in the same sample also yield this CDR3. V gene TRBV13-1 combines with J gene TRBJ1-1; the match to TRBD1 covers 8 bases. V was pared by 2 bases and J by 2 bases, with 2 bases of the junction left unmatched. Germline V gene sequence: CDR1 NSHNY, CDR2 SYGAGN. There are 14 residues in the CDR3. The CDR3 loop reads CASSEDRGNTEVFF. The covered CDR3 bases are TGTGCCAGCAGTGAAGACAGGGGCAACACA.

This clone was seen a handful of times. Mouse gene names and germline throughout. The CDR3 end lies 4 residues beyond the end of the read and is filled in from the germline J gene. Additional DNA sequences in this sample encode the identical CDR3. The chain combines TRBV1 with TRBJ2-3, with TRBD1 matching 7 bases. V shed 3 bases, J shed 3 bases, and the junction held 3 bases outside the gene matches. Germline V gene lookup returns CDR1 NSQYPW and CDR2 LRSPGD (reference sequence). The CDR3 is made up of 14 amino acids. CDR3 protein: CTCSASRGAETLYF. The sequenced CDR3 bases are TGCACCTGCAGTGCCTCCAGGGGGGCAGAA.

In regard to this clone: The genes and germline here are from mouse. The read ends 4 residues early relative to the CDR3; the germline J gene fills the gap. In the same sample, other DNA sequences code for this CDR3. This chain links TRBV5 with TRBJ2-1; the match to TRBD1 covers 10 bases. Germline trimming cut 4 bases from V and 4 bases from J; bases unmatched to any gene: 4. Germline lookup yields CDR1 LGHNA and CDR2 YNLKQL (reference sequence). The CDR3 has 15 amino acids. The covered CDR3 bases are TGTGCCAGCAGCCCTCCGGGACAGGGGTATGCT. Protein sequence: CASSPPGQGYA. The whole CDR3 sequence is CASSPPGQGYAEQFF.

A word on this clone: The germline and genes are mouse ones. With the read ending 4 residues before the CDR3 end, the germline J gene is used to fill in that end. Other DNA sequences in the sample encode the same CDR3. The chain carries TRBV5 and TRBJ2-3, with 8 bases aligning to TRBD1. The J segment lost 2 bases and the V segment lost 3 bases, leaving 4 bases of the junction unmatched. This CDR3 has 15 residues. Germline lookup yields CDR1 LGHNA and CDR2 YNLKQL (reference sequence). CDR3 loop: CASSQQGASAETLYF. CDR3 DNA, as far as it was read: TGTGCCAGCAGCCAGCAGGGGGCATCTGCAGAA.

This clone was counted between two and nine times. Germline and genes: mouse. The chain's CDR3 is CASSDGSTFQDTQYF. The CDR3 bases that were read are TGTGCCAGCAGTGATGGGTCTACTTTTCAAGAC. The chain links TRBV13-1 to TRBJ2-5; D is unresolved. The CDR3 goes on 4 residues after the read ends, and that part is filled in from the germline J gene. Between the trimmed V and J ends, which lost 0 bases and 3 bases, there was a span of 11 bases. Per the germline V gene, CDR1 is NSHNY and CDR2 is SYGAGN. The CDR3 is 15 amino acids.

Only a few counts were recorded for this clone. Germline and genes here are mouse. The sequenced fragment ends 4 residues before the CDR3 boundary, so the rest is inferred from the germline J gene. This chain connects TRBV1 to TRBJ2-5; 9 positions agree with TRBD1. This CDR3 has 17 residues. Per germline, CDR1 NSQYPW and CDR2 LRSPGD (reference sequence). The part of the CDR3 DNA that was read is TGCACCTGCAGTGCAGAGGGGACAGGGAGGCCTCGGGAC. Amino acid sequence: CTCSAEGTGRPRD. The whole CDR3 protein reads CTCSAEGTGRPRDTQYF. The entire variable domain, with the rest obtained from reference TRBV1 and TRBJ2-5, is as follows: VTLLEQNPRWRLVPRGQAVNLRCILKNSQYPWMSWYQQDLQKQLQWLFTLRSPGDKEVKSLPGADYLATRVTDTELRLQVANMSQGRTLYCTCSAEGTGRPRDTQYFGPGTRLLVL.

As regards this clone: Here the gene names and germline are mouse. Read data end 4 residues before the CDR3 end; the end is taken from the germline J gene. The rearrangement links TRBV1 to TRBJ2-5, with D tentatively TRBD1 (5 bases). The V end was cut by 1 base, the J end by 0 bases, with 8 bases between. The germline CDR1 and CDR2 sequences are NSQYPW and LRSPGD (reference sequence). This CDR3 has 15 residues. CDR3 sequence: CTCSAVRQNQDTQYF. The part of the CDR3 DNA that was read is TGCACCTGCAGTGCAGTAAGACAGAACCAAGAC.

As to this clone: Gene names and germline refer to mouse. The sequenced fragment ends 4 residues before the CDR3 boundary, so the rest is inferred from the germline J gene. The genes are TRBV5 and TRBJ1-1; D might be TRBD1 (6 bases). The CDR3 extends over 16 amino acids. Germline assignment: CDR1 LGHNA and CDR2 YNLKQL (reference sequence). With 0 bases removed from V and 1 base from J, the gap between germline ends came to 12 bases. CDR3 DNA, as far as it was read: TGTGCCAGCAGCCAAGATCTTCCAGGGGTGAACACA. Translating gives CASSQDLPGVNT. The CDR3 reads in full as CASSQDLPGVNTEVFF.

As concerns this clone: The gene symbols are mouse symbols. The CDR3 end is not reached by the read, which stops 4 residues before it; the germline J gene fills it in. The chain links TRBV5 to TRBJ2-7; D is perhaps TRBD2 (5 bases). V was pared by 2 bases and J by 0 bases, with 11 bases between. Germline V lookup: CDR1 LGHNA, CDR2 YNLKQL (reference sequence). The CDR3 sequence is 15 residues long. Partial CDR3 DNA: TGTGCCAGCAGCCAACTGGGAGCGAGCTCCTAT. As protein: CASSQLGASSY. The entire CDR3 reads CASSQLGASSYEQYF.

A word on this clone: Gene and germline names: mouse. The read falls 4 residues short of the CDR3 end, and the missing part is taken from the germline J gene. J is TRBJ2-2 and V is TRBV1, with 11 bases fitting TRBD2. This CDR3 contains 16 residues. Unmatched junction bases numbered 2, after V lost 4 bases and J lost 1 base. Germline-derived CDR1 and CDR2 are NSQYPW and LRSPGD (reference sequence). The DNA read from the CDR3 is TGCACCTGCAGTGGGGGACTGGGGGAAAACACCGGG. Encoded protein: CTCSGGLGENTG. The CDR3, in full, reads CTCSGGLGENTGQLYF.

This clone showed up many times. Gene names and germline refer to mouse. The read halts 4 residues ahead of the CDR3 end, with the missing end drawn from the germline J gene. The rearrangement links TRBV31 to TRBJ2-3, with 8 bases identical to TRBD2. V dropped 0 bases and J dropped 1; count of bases not matched to a gene: 6. The CDR3 is 16 amino acids. The V gene's germline CDR1 is GKSSPN and CDR2 SITVG. CDR3 in amino acids: CAWSLRWGGGAETLYF. The sequenced CDR3 bases are TGTGCCTGGAGTCTCCGGTGGGGGGGTGGTGCAGAA. The variable domain in full, completed from reference TRBV31 and TRBJ2-3, reads AQTIHQWPVAEIKAVGSPLSLGCTIKGKSSPNLYWYWQATGGTLQQLFYSITVGQVESVVQLNLSASRPKDDQFILSTEKLLLSHSGFYLCAWSLRWGGGAETLYFGSGTRLTVL.

This clone was detected a few times. The listed genes are named as in mouse. The read gets to within 4 residues of the CDR3 end, and the germline J gene fills in the rest. This chain uses TRBV14 with TRBJ2-1; D is possibly TRBD1 (6 bases). The CDR3 is 15 amino acids. V lost 2 bases, J lost 0 bases, and 9 bases lay in between. Germline V gene data show CDR1 as SGHDT and CDR2 as FRDEAV. The CDR3 DNA, read in part, is TGTGCCAGCAGTTTTGCGGACAGTAACTATGCT. It is translated as CASSFADSNYA. The whole CDR3 reads CASSFADSNYAEQFF.

About this clone itself: All gene names here are mouse names. Partial CDR3 DNA: TGTGCCAGCATGGGACAGAACACCGGG. It yields the protein CASMGQNTG. The entire CDR3 protein is CASMGQNTGQLYF. The J gene is TRBJ2-2, the V gene TRBV19; 7 nucleotides align to TRBD1. The read comes to an end 4 residues before the CDR3 does, leaving the germline J gene to fill in the end. Trimming at V came to 6 bases and at J to 2 bases, leaving 1 base not matched to a gene. Per germline, CDR1 FNHDT and CDR2 SITEND (reference sequence). This CDR3 region has 13 residues.

This clone was observed a handful of times. The gene names here belong to mouse. The observed sequence ends 4 residues before the CDR3 terminus, with the missing tail filled in from the germline J gene. This chain uses TRBV31 with TRBJ2-7; 7 bases line up with TRBD1. The CDR3 length is 13 residues. Germline lookup yields CDR1 GKSSPN and CDR2 SITVG. V lost 2 bases and J lost 0; bases outside the gene matches: 1. The sequenced part of the CDR3 DNA is TGTGCCTGGAGTTCAGGGGGCTCCTAT. Its protein is CAWSSGGSY. The whole CDR3 sequence reads CAWSSGGSYEQYF.

As regards this clone: Each gene name is a mouse one. The read falls 4 residues short of the CDR3 end, and the missing part is taken from the germline J gene. Other DNA sequences from this sample encode an identical CDR3 as well. The V and J genes are TRBV1 and TRBJ2-5, with TRBD2 identical over 7 bases. The germline V gene has CDR1 NSQYPW and CDR2 LRSPGD (reference sequence). Trimming removed 3 bases from V and 1 base from J; junction bases left unmatched: 1. The CDR3 totals 14 residues. The CDR3 region is CTCSAGGYQDTQYF. The CDR3 DNA, read in part, is TGCACCTGCAGTGCTGGGGGGTACCAAGAC.

This clone was detected a few times. The gene names given are mouse names. The read terminates 4 residues before the CDR3 end, so the remaining end is supplied by the germline J gene. Other nucleotide sequences from this sample produce the same CDR3. The chain has TRBV13-1 and TRBJ2-4, with 11 bases matching TRBD2. CDR1 and CDR2 (germline): NSHNY, SYGAGN. This CDR3 spans 13 amino acids. Partial CDR3 DNA: TGTGCCAGCAGTGGGACTGGGGGGAAC. It specifies CASSGTGGN. The full CDR3 protein is CASSGTGGNTLYF.